This T cell receptor (beta chain) comes out of a study of T cell repertoires in cytomegalovirus infection. Study results and caveats: Clonotype analysis showed dominance of the ex vivo response by HLA-C-restricted CMV-specific TCR beta clonotypes.

TCRdb re-called the reads with MiXCR, one entry per CDR3 protein. This table holds roughly 500,000 distinct CDR3 sequences, roughly a third found once. With respect to this clonotype: The antigen is undetermined.

Sequenced material: cultured PBMCs, taken from culture after CMV antigen stimulation. The receptor's source is a human donor in good health (CMV status not recorded). Some clones in this sample may be carry-over from other donors' samples.

This CDR3 reads CASSRSRGASNTGELFF. CDR3 DNA sequence: TGTGCCAGCAGCCGGTCCCGCGGCGCCTCGAACACCGGGGAGCTGTTTTTT. This chain uses TRBV7-2 with TRBJ2-2; unclear D gene. The CDR3 runs 17 residues. The germline gives CDR1 SGHTA, CDR2 FQGNSA. The V gene lost 5 bases and the J gene lost 0 bases, with 16 bases spanning the gap.